The entry below describes one T cell receptor (beta chain). There is no known antigen for this receptor. There are no base qualities to consult, and no much larger clone falls within one base. The library was prepared using the immunoSEQ multiplex PCR assay. TCRdb carries this immuneACCESS record with in-frame sequences only. Its versions omit some clonotypes, under half of them owing to an unresolved V gene in the studies checked, with the rest unexplained. This sample holds over 60,000 clones; approximately 92% were observed only once. Of the sample, under 1.3% falls within the top ten clones. The CDR3 starts with the cysteine, ends with the phenylalanine, and has 14 residues. Kept here is only the CDR3 DNA, which spans 42 bases and is read in frame from base 1. CDR1 SGHRS and CDR2 YFSETQ are derived from the germline V gene. Relative to germline, V is missing 0 bases and J is missing 5 bases, with 5 bases of the junction outside any gene match.

This record belongs to a study of T cell changes during pregnancy in multiple sclerosis (dated by TCRdb to the late 2010s). Study-level background: Changes in the T cell repertoire over the course of pregnancy were examined in this study in women with multiple sclerosis.

The input for sequencing was peripheral blood, taken in the first trimester of pregnancy. The chain is assembled from TRBV5-1 and TRBJ2-7; 7 junctional bases match TRBD1. The clonotype originates from a female donor with multiple sclerosis, enrolled in a pregnancy study. The sequence in DNA is TGCGCCAGCAGCTTGGGGACAGGCCCCAACGAGCAGTACTTC. Its protein is CASSLGTGPNEQYF.